In this sample, the clone carrying this TCR beta chain turned up a few times. Its cognate antigen is unknown. CDR1 is SGHRS, CDR2 YFSETQ, per germline. Trimming left V 3 bases short and J 11 bases short, with 17 bases between. The CDR3 runs to 13 residues. The record originates from a study of cytomegalovirus exposure and HLA in healthy donors. Overall study results and limits: Earlier analysis found most TCR beta V segments productive about 87% or about 30% of the time. There were reportedly fewer N-insertions in an Asian-associated ancestry cluster than the approximately 670-donor mean, in a later analysis.

The PCR made use of 60 Vbeta and 13 Jbeta primers. Profiling relied on immunoSEQ multiplex PCR, and the TCRdb table lists in-frame clones only, not all of them. The sample carries about 190,000 clones, 79% recorded once. V usage is TRBV5-1 and J usage is TRBJ1-1; D is unresolved. The receptor comes from a woman aged 18-29 years in good health and CMV-seronegative. Sequenced input: PBMCs. The CDR3 loop reads CASSSLTGRVAFF. DNA for the CDR3: TGCGCCAGCAGCTCGCTGACGGGGAGAGTGGCTTTCTTT. Combining the CDR3 with reference TRBV5-1 and TRBJ1-1 gives the whole variable domain KAGVTQTPRYLIKTRGQQVTLSCSPISGHRSVSWYQQTPGQGLQFLFEYFSETQRNKGNFPGRFSGRQFSNSRSEMNVSTLELGDSALYLCASSSLTGRVAFFGQGTRLTVV.